Listed below are T cell receptor beta chains from one sample, sequenced in a study of cytomegalovirus exposure and HLA in healthy donors. Clones were read by immunoSEQ multiplex PCR, and TCRdb kept only the in-frame ones, dropping some. This sample has about 140,000 clones, with roughly four fifths found just once. Sequenced: PBMCs. The receptor set was obtained from a man in his thirties or forties in good health and CMV-seropositive. Both conserved end residues are part of each CDR3. A D gene is named only where the DNA matches it firmly. The size entry is marked missing in some rows and otherwise reads once, few, many or a size class.

.,.,TRBV5-1,TRBJ2-7,TGCGCCAGCAGCTTGGCCCCTGTTCCGGACTCCTACGAGCAGTACTTC,CASSLAPVPDSYEQYF
.,.,TRBV7-2,TRBJ2-1,TGTGCCAGCAGCCCCCCGGGGTCGGTTTCCTACAATGAGCAGTTCTTC,CASSPPGSVSYNEQFF
.,TRBD2,TRBV5-4,TRBJ2-7,TGTGCCAGCAGCCGGGAGGGGGGCCTGAGAGAGCAGTACTTC,CASSREGGLREQYF
.,TRBD2,TRBV28,TRBJ2-3,TGTGCCAGCAGCCCTAGCGGGAGGGCCAAAGATACGCAGTATTTT,CASSPSGRAKDTQYF
.,.,TRBV28,TRBJ1-6,TGTGCCAGCAGACCACTTAGCTCCTATAATTCACCCCTCCACTTT,CASRPLSSYNSPLHF
.,.,TRBV14,TRBJ1-1,TGTGCCAGCAGCCAAGCCCTCGGGGGTCAAGCTTTCTTT,CASSQALGGQAFF
.,.,TRBV11-3,TRBJ1-1,TGTGCCAGCAGCTTAGTAGGGGAGGGGGCTGAAGCTTTCTTT,CASSLVGEGAEAFF
.,TRBD1,TRBV5-4,TRBJ1-1,TGTGCCAGCAGATTACAGGGGGCGAACACTGAAGCTTTCTTT,CASRLQGANTEAFF
.,.,TRBV4-1,TRBJ2-1,TGCGCCAGCAGCCAATTAACCGGGATTTACAATGAGCAGTTCTTC,CASSQLTGIYNEQFF
.,.,TRBV4-1,TRBJ1-3,TGCGCCAGCAGCCAAGATTACAGAGGAAACACCATATATTTT,CASSQDYRGNTIYF
.,.,TRBV28,TRBJ2-7,TGTGCCAGCAGGAGTCGGGGGTCCCCCTCCTACGAGCAGTACTTC,CASRSRGSPSYEQYF
.,.,TRBV18,TRBJ1-4,TGTGCCAGCTCACCCGATGCAGGGCCAACTAATGAAAAACTGTTTTTT,CASSPDAGPTNEKLFF
once,.,TRBV7-2,TRBJ1-3,TGTGCCAGCAGGTCGGGGACACCTGGAAACACCATATATTTT,CASRSGTPGNTIYF
.,.,TRBV28,TRBJ2-1,TGTGCCAGCAGTTTACGAGGGTACAATGAGCAGTTCTTC,CASSLRGYNEQFF
.,TRBD1,TRBV9,TRBJ1-2,TGTGCCAGCAGCGCCTCGAGACAGGGGAATGGCTACACCTTC,CASSASRQGNGYTF
few,TRBD1,TRBV18,TRBJ1-2,TGTGCCAGCTCACCTCCGGGACAGATGAGGAGCTACACCTTC,CASSPPGQMRSYTF
.,TRBD1,TRBV5-4,TRBJ1-1,TGTGCCAGCAGCTTGGACAGGGGGCTATTGAACACTGAAGCTTTCTTT,CASSLDRGLLNTEAFF
.,TRBD2,TRBV19,TRBJ2-1,TGTGCCAGTAGTGAGGAGCGGGAGCTCTCCAATGAGCAGTTCTTC,CASSEERELSNEQFF
.,.,TRBV30,TRBJ2-7,TGTGCCTGGGTCAACAGGGTTACCTACGAGCAGTACTTC,CAWVNRVTYEQYF